This T cell receptor beta chain was sequenced during a study of blood T cell repertoires in COVID-19. In the study overall: Sites across the United States, Italy and Spain contributed samples from acute and convalescent COVID-19. From T cells, B-cell-depleted T cells, or PBMCs came the material, which was cDNA or gDNA.

The CDR3 runs to 15 residues. Per the germline V gene, CDR1 is SGHAT and CDR2 is FQDESV (reference sequence). V was clipped by 0 bases and J by 0 bases, with 7 bases between them. Original handling: Nucleated cell number was recorded as an estimate derived from reference gene primer amplification. Clones were sequenced by immunoSEQ multiplex PCR, and TCRdb holds only the in-frame ones, with some missing. V and J calls and clone size are copied from that table; D and trimming were computed from the DNA. Of about 74,000 clones in the sample, approximately 80% were seen once. The TCR comes from a human donor in a cohort sampled during active COVID-19. This chain links TRBV11-1 with TRBJ2-3; D ambiguous. The sequenced material came from peripheral blood. The CDR3, as DNA: TGTGCCAGCAGCTTAGCGGCCCAGAGCACAGATACGCAGTATTTT. This encodes CASSLAAQSTDTQYF.